This entry lists 9 T cell receptor beta chains sequenced from one sample in a study of post-analysis software for immune sequencing data (dated by TCRdb to 2014 to 2015). Their target antigens are unknown. Library creation used PCR. For sequencing, an Illumina HiSeq 2500 was employed. Unique molecular identifiers were incorporated into TCR beta cDNA libraries to reduce PCR and sequencing biases. TCRdb reanalyzed the raw reads on its own, using fastp at Q25 for trimming and MiXCR for clone calling, and kept in-frame beta chains. Rows with one shared CDR3 protein collapse into an entry with the most common genes and DNA. The sample yields hundreds of thousands of distinct CDR3 sequences; about 57% were counted once. Around 4.5% of the sample comes from the top ten. The paper as a whole reports these results and caveats: Roughly 5 TRBV segments, including TRBV5-6, TRBV5-1 and TRBV20-1, were significantly more frequent in patients than controls.

Specimen: blood. These receptors were obtained from a girl under 18 with multiple sclerosis.

The rearrangement links TRBV20-1 to TRBJ1-2; D is unresolved. Trimming stripped 6 bases from V and 0 bases from J, with 11 bases between. Germline-derived CDR1 and CDR2 are DFQATT and SNEGSKA (reference sequence). There are 13 residues in the CDR3. The CDR3 sequence: CSASTQPNYGYTF. The CDR3 DNA reads TGCAGTGCGAGTACTCAGCCTAACTATGGCTACACCTTC.

In its sample, this clonotype was seen a few times. The chain has TRBV28 and TRBJ2-5; D unclear. Trimming stripped 2 bases from V and 1 base from J, with 8 bases between. CDR1 is MDHEN and CDR2 is SYDVKM in the germline V gene. The CDR3 runs to 14 residues. This CDR3 is CASSLTWAQETQYF. The CDR3 bases are TGTGCCAGCAGTTTAACGTGGGCCCAAGAGACCCAGTACTTC.

There are a few counts of this clonotype. This chain uses TRBV5-1 with TRBJ2-7; D gene ambiguous. The CDR3 is made up of 15 amino acids. The germline V and J ends were trimmed by 4 bases and 3 bases, with 17 bases remaining between them. Germline V gives CDR1 SGHRS, CDR2 YFSETQ. The CDR3 DNA reads TGCGCCAGCAGCCCCCAGGCAAGCAGCAACTACGAGCAGTACTTC. Translating it yields CASSPQASSNYEQYF.

This clonotype was picked up a small number of times. The gene calls are TRBV4-1 and TRBJ2-1; D is unclear. CDR1 is MGHRA and CDR2 is YSYEKL in the germline V gene. The CDR3 extends over 14 amino acids. V was cut by 0 bases and J by 5 bases, with 8 bases left in between. The CDR3 here is CASSQDLSDNEQFF. The CDR3, as DNA: TGCGCCAGCAGCCAAGATCTGTCCGACAATGAGCAGTTCTTC.

This clonotype showed up just a few times. The rearrangement uses TRBV28 and TRBJ2-7, with D possibly matching TRBD1 (6 bases). Trimming pared 6 bases from V and 4 bases from J, leaving 16 bases between. CDR3 length: 14 amino acids. The germline CDR1 and CDR2 sequences are MDHEN and SYDVKM. The CDR3 nucleotides are TGTGCCAGCAGGAGTGAGGGCAGGGGTTACGAGCAGTACTTC. Translating it yields CASRSEGRGYEQYF.

CDR3 sequence reads: CATSRDQARATEAFF. As DNA, the CDR3 is TGTGCCACCAGCAGAGATCAAGCCAGGGCCACTGAAGCTTTCTTT. This chain joins TRBV15 and TRBJ1-1, with D tentatively TRBD1 (5 bases). CDR1 and CDR2 from the germline V gene are LNHNV and YYDKDF (reference sequence). Trimming stripped 0 bases from V and 4 bases from J, with 12 bases between. This CDR3 region has 15 residues.

The chain recombines TRBV9 with TRBJ1-1; 8 bases are shared with TRBD1. Germline V lookup: CDR1 SGDLS, CDR2 YYNGEE. V shed 0 bases, J shed 4 bases, and the junction held 5 bases outside the gene matches. CDR3 length: 15 amino acids. DNA for the CDR3: TGTGCCAGCAGCGTAGCTGACACAGGGGGCACTGAAGCTTTCTTT. It encodes CASSVADTGGTEAFF.

The chain combines TRBV9 with TRBJ1-2; D possibly corresponds to TRBD1 (5 bases). V lost 3 bases and J lost 2, with 17 bases in between. CDR3 length: 16 amino acids. From germline, CDR1 is SGDLS and CDR2 YYNGEE. This CDR3 reads CASSASPGTTNYGYTF. DNA for the CDR3: TGTGCCAGCAGCGCGAGCCCCGGGACGACCAACTATGGCTACACCTTC.

The chain links TRBV5-1 to TRBJ2-1; 7 bases align to TRBD2. Germline V gives CDR1 SGHRS, CDR2 YFSETQ. V shed 0 bases, J shed 0 bases, and the junction held 6 bases outside the gene matches. This CDR3 is built from 17 residues. CDR3 protein: CASSLAVGGSSYNEQFF. CDR3 nucleotides: TGCGCCAGCAGCTTGGCCGTGGGGGGGAGCTCCTACAATGAGCAGTTCTTC.